The 23 T cell receptor beta chains below all came from one sample that was sequenced in a study of human T cells and chemical hapten exposure. TCRdb recomputed calls from the RACE reads with MiXCR, one row per CDR3 protein. The sample shows 250,000 or so distinct CDR3 sequences, just under 8% of them seen only once. Time point in this sample: pre-sensitization, week 0. Specified treatment: therapeutic diphenylcyclopropenone sensitization with weekly scalp DPC. The material sequenced was whole blood, taken in connection with sensitization to the hapten diphenylcyclopropenone (DPC). The receptor source for this set is a man in his late teens or twenties with alopecia areata. Some clones in this sample may be carry-over from other donors' samples.

V and J are TRBV11-3 and TRBJ2-1, with 14 bases fitting TRBD2. Germline V CDR1 and CDR2: SGHNT, YENEEA. V shed 5 bases and J 6 bases; nucleotides not matched to a gene: 6. The length of the CDR3 is 16 residues. The CDR3 nucleotides read TGTGCCAGCAGCGTCGGACTAGCGGGGGGCCTCAATGAGCAGTTCTTC. It translates to CASSVGLAGGLNEQFF.

The chain links TRBV7-9 to TRBJ1-1; no definite D call. From germline, CDR1 is SEHNR and CDR2 FQNEAQ (reference sequence). V lost 6 bases to trimming and J lost 0 bases, with 8 bases between them. This CDR3 comprises 13 residues. As DNA, the CDR3 is TGTGCCAGCAGTGTGGATGTGAACACTGAAGCTTTCTTT. Translated: CASSVDVNTEAFF. The full variable domain, rest sourced from reference TRBV7-9 and TRBJ1-1, is DTGVSQNPRHKITKRGQNVTFRCDPISEHNRLYWYRQTLGQGPEFLTYFQNEAQLEKSRLLSDRFSAERPKGSFSTLEIQRTEQGDSAMYLCASSVDVNTEAFFGQGTRLTVV.

The sample holds a few counts of this clonotype. This chain connects TRBV4-3 to TRBJ2-3; no definite D call. The CDR3 has 13 amino acids. CDR1 is LGHNA and CDR2 is YSLEER in the germline V gene. V was shortened by 2 bases and J by 3 bases, with 6 bases between the two germline ends. DNA of the CDR3: TGCGCCAGCAGCCAATTATCTACAGATACGCAGTATTTT. Protein product: CASSQLSTDTQYF.

V gene TRBV13 combines with J gene TRBJ2-2, with a tentative D call TRBD1 (5 bases). Trimming stripped 5 bases from V and 2 bases from J, with 9 bases between. CDR1 is PRHDT, CDR2 FYEKMQ, per germline (reference sequence). The CDR3 loop spans 14 amino acids. The CDR3 reads CASSQGRNTGELFF. The CDR3 coding sequence is TGTGCCAGCAGCCAGGGTAGAAACACCGGGGAGCTGTTTTTT.

This clonotype was seen more than once but under ten times. This rearrangement joins TRBV19 to TRBJ1-5; D gene ambiguous. Per germline, CDR1 LNHDA and CDR2 SQIVND (reference sequence). CDR3 length equals 13 residues. V shed 3 bases and J shed 6 bases, with 9 bases lying between them. The CDR3 is CASSMAVAQPQHF. In DNA form, the CDR3 reads TGTGCCAGTAGTATGGCAGTGGCTCAGCCCCAGCATTTT. The full variable domain, rest sourced from reference TRBV19 and TRBJ1-5, is DGGITQSPKYLFRKEGQNVTLSCEQNLNHDAMYWYRQDPGQGLRLIYYSQIVNDFQKGDIAEGYSVSREKKESFPLTVTSAQKNPTAFYLCASSMAVAQPQHFGDGTRLSIL.

Details on this clonotype: A much larger clone differs from this one at a single base, so this may be a read error. The CDR3 here is CACRKGQPDTQYF. CDR3 nucleotide sequence: TGTGCCTGCAGGAAAGGACAGCCAGATACGCAGTATTTT. The chain couples TRBV2 to TRBJ2-3; D is possibly TRBD1 (6 bases). The CDR3 contains 13 residues. Germline V CDR1 and CDR2: SNHLY, FYNNEI.

This clonotype was found once. The genes are TRBV10-2 and TRBJ2-5, with TRBD2 identical over 9 bases. CDR1 and CDR2 (germline): WSHSY, SAAADI. The CDR3 has 15 amino acids. J was trimmed by 4 bases and V by 5 bases; bases with no gene match: 8. The CDR3 DNA follows: TGCGCCAGCAGTTTGCCAGCGGGGGGTAGAGAGACCCAGTACTTC. Residues: CASSLPAGGRETQYF.

This clonotype was counted between two and nine times. V gene TRBV6-5 combines with J gene TRBJ1-4; TRBD1 matches 7 bases. V was pared by 8 bases and J by 1 base, with 10 bases of the junction left unmatched. The germline gives CDR1 MNHEY, CDR2 SVGAGI. The CDR3 consists of 16 residues. The CDR3 loop is CASSRTGQLTNEKLFF. The CDR3 nucleotides read TGTGCCAGCTCACGAACGGGACAGTTAACTAATGAAAAACTGTTTTTT.

J is TRBJ1-1 and V is TRBV29-1; D ambiguous. The germline V gene encodes CDR1 SQVTM and CDR2 ANQGSEA. The CDR3 is 15 residues long. V gave up 6 bases and J gave up 0 bases, with 17 bases separating them. Here the CDR3 reads CSVATIPTVNTEAFF. The DNA of the CDR3 is TGCAGCGTCGCAACGATCCCGACGGTGAACACTGAAGCTTTCTTT.

This clonotype occurred many times. The rearrangement links TRBV14 to TRBJ1-1; 7 positions match TRBD1. V was clipped by 5 bases and J by 8 bases; unmatched bases: 2. The CDR3 has 11 residues. In germline, CDR1 is SGHDN, CDR2 FVKESK. CDR3: CASSSTGEAFF. The DNA for the CDR3 is TGTGCCAGCAGCTCGACAGGGGAAGCTTTCTTT.

A few counts support this clonotype. The CDR3 sequence: CSALTSGGDTYNEQFF. CDR3 bases: TGCAGTGCTCTTACTAGCGGGGGGGATACCTACAATGAGCAGTTCTTC. V and J are TRBV20-1 and TRBJ2-1; 13 bases map to TRBD2. This CDR3 has 16 amino acids. CDR1 DFQATT and CDR2 SNEGSKA come from the germline V gene (reference sequence). V lost 5 bases to trimming and J lost 2 bases; unmatched junction nucleotides: 6.

The gene calls are TRBV6-2 or TRBV6-3 and TRBJ1-2; unclear D gene. The V gene's germline CDR1 is MNHEY and CDR2 SVGEGT. CDR3 length: 12 amino acids. The ends were cut back, 7 bases at V and 6 bases at J, with 12 bases in the middle. Written as DNA, the CDR3 is TGTGCCAGCAAGGACCCTCAGAATGGCTACACCTTC. Translating it yields CASKDPQNGYTF.

The chain employs TRBV5-1 and TRBJ2-2, with D perhaps TRBD2 (5 bases). V was trimmed by 0 bases and J by 7 bases, leaving 7 bases between them. Germline V CDR1 and CDR2: SGHRS, YFSETQ. The CDR3 is 13 amino acids. The CDR3 loop is CASSLDGGGELFF. Here the CDR3 DNA reads TGCGCCAGCAGCTTGGATGGAGGCGGGGAGCTGTTTTTT.

This clonotype was picked up many times. J is TRBJ1-2 and V is TRBV4-1, with 9 nucleotides matching TRBD1. The V gene's germline CDR1 is MGHRA and CDR2 YSYEKL. The CDR3 extends over 15 amino acids. The V gene end was trimmed by 0 bases and the J gene end by 8 bases; junction bases not matched to a gene: 7. The CDR3 region has the DNA TGCGCCAGCAGCCAAGAGGCCGGGACAGGGATCGGCTACACCTTC. The encoded protein is CASSQEAGTGIGYTF.

This clonotype was counted many times. Sequence at one end of the junction differs from germline and may be a read error. The chain joins TRBV7-2 to TRBJ2-7, with D unresolved. The CDR3 is 13 amino acids. Per the germline V gene, CDR1 is SGHTA and CDR2 is FQGNSA. The chain's CDR3 is CASSLEYSHEQYF. The CDR3 bases are TGTGCCAGCAGCTTAGAATACTCCCACGAGCAGTACTTC.

This clonotype occurred many times. V gene TRBV4-1 combines with J gene TRBJ2-7; 9 nucleotides match TRBD1. From germline, CDR1 is MGHRA and CDR2 YSYEKL. This CDR3 has 16 amino acids. V shed 1 base, J shed 4 bases, and the junction held 8 bases outside the gene matches. In DNA, the CDR3 is TGCGCCAGCAGCCAAGGGGGAGGGACAGGGATTTACGAGCAGTACTTC. This encodes CASSQGGGTGIYEQYF.

Ten or more counts support this clonotype. This chain links TRBV6-5 with TRBJ2-1; 9 bases agree with TRBD1. Germline V CDR1 and CDR2: MNHEY, SVGAGI. V shed 6 bases and J 8 bases; nucleotides not matched to a gene: 5. This CDR3 contains 13 residues. The CDR3 coding sequence is TGTGCCAGCAGCCGACAGGGGGGCTATGAGCAGTTCTTC. It encodes CASSRQGGYEQFF.

The chain has TRBV5-4 and TRBJ2-7, with D perhaps given as TRBD1 or TRBD2 (5 bases each). Germline V gene lookup returns CDR1 SGHNT and CDR2 YYREEE (reference sequence). The CDR3 has 14 residues. Trimming took off 0 bases at V and 0 bases at J, with 7 bases between the two ends. This chain's CDR3 is CASSLAGPSYEQYV. CDR3 in DNA: TGTGCCAGCAGCTTGGCGGGACCCTCCTACGAGCAGTACGTC.

This clonotype was seen a few times. The chain uses TRBV20-1 and TRBJ1-3, with D hard to call. This CDR3 is 14 amino acids long. Per the germline V gene, CDR1 is DFQATT and CDR2 is SNEGSKA (reference sequence). Deletions cut 4 bases from V and 0 bases from J, with 10 bases between. The CDR3 spells CSATAPNSGNTIYF. The CDR3 DNA follows: TGCAGTGCTACCGCACCGAACTCTGGAAACACCATATATTTT.

This clonotype was seen at least ten times. V usage is TRBV7-2 and J usage is TRBJ1-5, with D unclear. V was cut by 3 bases and J by 6 bases, with 12 bases left in between. This CDR3 has 14 residues. Germline V lookup: CDR1 SGHTA, CDR2 FQGNSA. CDR3 sequence reads: CASSFGVAGQPQHF. As DNA, the CDR3 is TGTGCCAGCAGCTTTGGGGTTGCGGGTCAGCCCCAGCATTTT. The whole variable domain, filled in from reference TRBV7-2 and TRBJ1-5, reads GAGVSQSPSNKVTEKGKDVELRCDPISGHTALYWYRQSLGQGLEFLIYFQGNSAPDKSGLPSDRFSAERTGGSVSTLTIQRTQQEDSAVYLCASSFGVAGQPQHFGDGTRLSIL.

CDR3 amino acids: CASSLRTGGLAGANVLTF. The CDR3 DNA is TGTGCCAGCAGCTTGAGGACAGGGGGCTTAGCTGGGGCCAACGTCCTGACTTTC. The rearrangement uses TRBV5-6 and TRBJ2-6, with 11 nucleotides matching TRBD1. There are 18 residues in the CDR3. Germline V gene lookup returns CDR1 SGHDT and CDR2 YYEEEE. V trimming: 1 base; J trimming: 2 bases; junction bases outside the gene matches: 5.

The rearrangement links TRBV20-1 to TRBJ2-5; 9 bases are shared with TRBD1. Unmatched junction bases numbered 11, after V lost 2 bases and J lost 4 bases. Germline lookup yields CDR1 DFQATT and CDR2 SNEGSKA (reference sequence). The length of the CDR3 is 16 residues. CDR3 sequence reads: CSARPQGQGSRETQYF. The CDR3 DNA is TGCAGTGCTAGACCCCAGGGACAGGGTTCGCGAGAGACCCAGTACTTC.

V and J are TRBV9 and TRBJ2-2; unclear D gene. The V gene's germline CDR1 is SGDLS and CDR2 YYNGEE. Trimming shortened V by 0 bases and J by 7 bases, and 10 bases separated the two germline ends. The CDR3 is made up of 14 amino acids. CDR3 DNA sequence: TGTGCCAGCAGCGTAGACCCTAATTTCGGGGAGCTGTTTTTT. This encodes CASSVDPNFGELFF. Together with reference TRBV9 and TRBJ2-2, the CDR3 gives the full variable domain: DSGVTQTPKHLITATGQRVTLRCSPRSGDLSVYWYQQSLDQGLQFLIQYYNGEERAKGNILERFSAQQFPDLHSELNLSSLELGDSALYFCASSVDPNFGELFFGEGSRLTVL.